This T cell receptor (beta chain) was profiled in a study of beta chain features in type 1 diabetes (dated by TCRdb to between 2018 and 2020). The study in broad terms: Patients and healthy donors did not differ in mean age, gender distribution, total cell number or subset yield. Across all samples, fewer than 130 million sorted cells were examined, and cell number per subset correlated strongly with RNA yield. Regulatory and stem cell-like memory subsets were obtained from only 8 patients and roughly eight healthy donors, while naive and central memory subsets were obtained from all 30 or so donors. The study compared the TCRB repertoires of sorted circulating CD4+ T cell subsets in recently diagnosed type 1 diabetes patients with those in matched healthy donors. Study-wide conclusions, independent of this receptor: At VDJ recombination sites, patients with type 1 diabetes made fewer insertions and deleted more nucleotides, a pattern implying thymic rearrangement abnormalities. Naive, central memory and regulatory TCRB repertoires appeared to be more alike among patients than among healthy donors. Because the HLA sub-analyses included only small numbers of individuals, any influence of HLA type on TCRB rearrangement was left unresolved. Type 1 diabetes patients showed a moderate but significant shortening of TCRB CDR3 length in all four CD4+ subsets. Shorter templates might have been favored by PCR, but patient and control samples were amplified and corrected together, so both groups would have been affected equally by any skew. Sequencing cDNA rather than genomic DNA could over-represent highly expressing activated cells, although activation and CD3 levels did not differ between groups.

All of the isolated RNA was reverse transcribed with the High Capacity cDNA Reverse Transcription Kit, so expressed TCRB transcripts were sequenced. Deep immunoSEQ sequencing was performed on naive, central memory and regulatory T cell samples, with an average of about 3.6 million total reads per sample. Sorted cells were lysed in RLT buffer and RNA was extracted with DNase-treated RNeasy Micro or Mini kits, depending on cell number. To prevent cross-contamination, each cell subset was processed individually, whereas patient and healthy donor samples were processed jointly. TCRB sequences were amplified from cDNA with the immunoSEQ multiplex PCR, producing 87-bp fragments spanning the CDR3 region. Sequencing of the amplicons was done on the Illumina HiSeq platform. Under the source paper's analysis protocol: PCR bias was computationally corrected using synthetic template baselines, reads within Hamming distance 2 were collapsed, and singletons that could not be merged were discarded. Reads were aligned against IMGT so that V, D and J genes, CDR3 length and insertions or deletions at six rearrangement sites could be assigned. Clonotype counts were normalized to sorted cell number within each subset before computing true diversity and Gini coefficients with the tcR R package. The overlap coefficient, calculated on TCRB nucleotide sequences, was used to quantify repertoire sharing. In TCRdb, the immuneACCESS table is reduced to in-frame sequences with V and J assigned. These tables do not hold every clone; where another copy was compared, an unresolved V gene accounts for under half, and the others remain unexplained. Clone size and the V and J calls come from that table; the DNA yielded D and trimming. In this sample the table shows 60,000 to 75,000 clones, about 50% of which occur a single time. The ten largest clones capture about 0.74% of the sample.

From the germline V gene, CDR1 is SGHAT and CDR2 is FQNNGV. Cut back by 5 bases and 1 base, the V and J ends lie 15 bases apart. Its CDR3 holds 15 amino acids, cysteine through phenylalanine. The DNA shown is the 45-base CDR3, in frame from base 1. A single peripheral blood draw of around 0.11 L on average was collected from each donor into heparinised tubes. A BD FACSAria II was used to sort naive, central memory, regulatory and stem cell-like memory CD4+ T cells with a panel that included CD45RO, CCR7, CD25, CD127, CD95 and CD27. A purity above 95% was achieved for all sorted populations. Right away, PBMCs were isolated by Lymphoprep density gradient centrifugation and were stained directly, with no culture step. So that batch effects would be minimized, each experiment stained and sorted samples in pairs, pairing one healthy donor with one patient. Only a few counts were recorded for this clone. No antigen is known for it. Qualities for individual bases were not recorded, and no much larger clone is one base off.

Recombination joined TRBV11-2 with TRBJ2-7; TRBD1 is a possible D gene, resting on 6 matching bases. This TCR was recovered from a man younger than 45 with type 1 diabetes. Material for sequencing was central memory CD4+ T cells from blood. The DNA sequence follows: TGTGCCAGCAGCCCTAGTGGGGGCCCATCCTACGAGCAGTACTTC. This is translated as CASSPSGGPSYEQYF. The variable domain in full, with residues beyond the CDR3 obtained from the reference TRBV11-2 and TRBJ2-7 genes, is EAGVAQSPRYKIIEKRQSVAFWCNPISGHATLYWYQQILGQGPKLLIQFQNNGVVDDSQLPKDRFSAERLKGVDSTLKIQPAKLEDSAVYLCASSPSGGPSYEQYFGPGTRLTVT.